This is a list of T cell receptor beta chains from one sample in a study of cytomegalovirus exposure and HLA in healthy donors. Some clones are missing from TCRdb's copy, which holds only in-frame ones; the method was immunoSEQ multiplex PCR. Found here are about 180,000 clones, 70% to 90% of them singletons; the top ten hold nearly 2.5%. Sequenced sample: PBMCs. The receptors here all came from a male donor in good health and CMV-seronegative. Each CDR3 is given with its conserved first and last residue.

CDR3 length	V gene	J gene	CDR3 protein
19	TRBV4-3	TRBJ2-5	CASSQDLPISGGSQETQYF
15	TRBV18	TRBJ2-7	CASSARAGGGDEQYF
16	TRBV7-9	TRBJ2-5	CASSPLWGGDQETQYF
17	TRBV4-2	TRBJ2-1	CASSPRIDRASYNEQFF
15	TRBV4-3	TRBJ1-6	CASSQDPRVDSPLHF
14	TRBV6-1	TRBJ1-2	CASSGTGAGYGYTF
15	TRBV11-2	TRBJ1-1	CASRHEFSTNTEAFF
15	TRBV5-4	TRBJ2-7	CASSLADRGGNEQYF
17	TRBV5-1	TRBJ2-2	CASSLAGTGGFTGELFF
15	TRBV5-6	TRBJ1-1	CASSSRRQINTEAFF
14	TRBV7-2	TRBJ2-7	CASSLGSGSYEQYF
14	TRBV18	TRBJ1-2	CASSPDQDSHGYTF
11	TRBV30	TRBJ2-7	CAWSQDSEQYF
15	TRBV11-2	TRBJ2-7	CASSGQTSALGEQYF
16	TRBV10-3	TRBJ2-7	CAISDRSGTSGYEQYF
15	TRBV6-5	TRBJ1-1	CASSPGPGGSTEAFF
14	TRBV25-1	TRBJ1-1	CASSHRGRNTEAFF
17	TRBV27	TRBJ2-7	CASSSTPSGRVSYEQYF
14	TRBV5-4	TRBJ2-2	CASSLGRSTGELFF
14	TRBV5-8	TRBJ2-7	CASSPITGGYEQYF
14	TRBV1	TRBJ2-7	CTSSQDPPEAEQYF
14	TRBV6-6	TRBJ2-7	CASRLRGNAYEQYF
12	TRBV7-2	TRBJ1-1	CASSFRDTEAFF
13	TRBV27	TRBJ1-2	CASRWTGNYGYTF
17	TRBV18	TRBJ1-4	CASSPPTVSPTNEKLFF
14	TRBV15	TRBJ2-7	CATSRAVQREGQDF
17	TRBV5-1	TRBJ1-2	CASSPVGGGQNSYGYTF
18	TRBV28	TRBJ2-7	CASSGTGDSLAGHYEQYF
14	TRBV6-5	TRBJ1-2	CASSYGGTVYGYTF
15	TRBV28	TRBJ2-7	CASGGAPAGAYEQYF
14	TRBV4-1	TRBJ1-1	CASSQDIRATEAFF
14	TRBV7-6	TRBJ2-7	CASPWEGQGYEQYF
14	TRBV6-6	TRBJ1-2	CASSYGRVNYGYTF
15	TRBV4-3	TRBJ1-1	CASSQDGGLGTEAFF
15	TRBV28	TRBJ2-2	CAGSYSTANTGELFF
15	TRBV19	TRBJ2-7	CASSPGQGGTYEQYF